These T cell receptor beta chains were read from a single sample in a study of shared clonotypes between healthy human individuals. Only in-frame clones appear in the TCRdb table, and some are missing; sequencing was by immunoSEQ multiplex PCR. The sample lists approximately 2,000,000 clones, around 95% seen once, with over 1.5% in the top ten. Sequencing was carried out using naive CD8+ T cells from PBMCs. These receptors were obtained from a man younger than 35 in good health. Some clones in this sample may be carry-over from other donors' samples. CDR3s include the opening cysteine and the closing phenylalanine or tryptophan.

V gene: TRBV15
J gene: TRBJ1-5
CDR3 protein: CATSGRREQPQHF

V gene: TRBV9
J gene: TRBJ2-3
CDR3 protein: CASSVAVSPSSTDTQYF

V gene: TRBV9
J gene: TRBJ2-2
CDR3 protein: CASSVGSGELFF

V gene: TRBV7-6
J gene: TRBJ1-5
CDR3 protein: CASGTGEDDQPQHF

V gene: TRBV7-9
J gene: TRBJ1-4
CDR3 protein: CASSLGDQGNEKLFF

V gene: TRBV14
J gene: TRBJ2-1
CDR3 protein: CASSLGQGNEQFF

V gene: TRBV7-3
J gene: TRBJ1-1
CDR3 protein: CASSLDRSGAEAFF

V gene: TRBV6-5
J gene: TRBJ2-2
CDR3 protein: CASSYLGLVNTGELFF

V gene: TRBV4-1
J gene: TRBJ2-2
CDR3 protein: CASSQDRGGQGITGELFF

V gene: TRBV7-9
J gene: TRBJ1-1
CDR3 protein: CASSLLGPTGPTEAFF

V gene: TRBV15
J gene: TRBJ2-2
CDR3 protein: CATSPKGGTGELFF

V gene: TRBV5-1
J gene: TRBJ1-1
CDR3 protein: CASSLTSAVNTEAFF

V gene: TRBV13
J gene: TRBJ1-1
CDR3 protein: CASSYVRDEAFF

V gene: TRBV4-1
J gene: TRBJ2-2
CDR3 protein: CASSQGNTGELFF

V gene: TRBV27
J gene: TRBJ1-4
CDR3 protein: CASSLWGTIGSEKLFF

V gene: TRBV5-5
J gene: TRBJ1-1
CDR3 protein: CASSTYLNTEAFF

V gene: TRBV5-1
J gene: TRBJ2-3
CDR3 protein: CASSPGDQLAVDTQYF

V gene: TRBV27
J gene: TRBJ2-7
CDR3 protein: CASRNRGQKTGGEQYF

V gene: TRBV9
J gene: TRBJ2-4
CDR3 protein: CASAGGLAGGPGNIQYF

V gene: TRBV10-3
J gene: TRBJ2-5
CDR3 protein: CAISESESAPETQYF

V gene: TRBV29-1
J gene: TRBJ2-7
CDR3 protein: CSVRGSYEQYF

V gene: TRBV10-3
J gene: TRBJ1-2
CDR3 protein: CAISERTDQLAYTF

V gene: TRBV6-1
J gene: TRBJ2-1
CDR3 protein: CASKDRGPYNEQFF

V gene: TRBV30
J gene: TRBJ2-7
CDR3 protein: CAWSVGGGNEQYF

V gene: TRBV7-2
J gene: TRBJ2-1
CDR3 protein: CASSLAGFNEQFF

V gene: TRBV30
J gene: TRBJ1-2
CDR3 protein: CASPVGGGYTF

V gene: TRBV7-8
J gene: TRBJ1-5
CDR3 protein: CASSPQGQGLYSNQPQHF

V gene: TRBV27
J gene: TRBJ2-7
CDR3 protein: CASGSLGGYEQYF

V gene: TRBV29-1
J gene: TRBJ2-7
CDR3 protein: CSVLYQAEQYF

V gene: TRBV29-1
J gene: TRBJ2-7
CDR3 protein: CSVAGQGYSYEQYF

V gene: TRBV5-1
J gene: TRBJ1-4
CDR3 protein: CASSHLGQGTEKLFF

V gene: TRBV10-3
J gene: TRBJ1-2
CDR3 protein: CAISESANSGYGYTF

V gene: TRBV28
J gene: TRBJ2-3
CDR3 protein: CASSLGLAGGSGTDTQYF